The text below deals with one T cell receptor beta chain. Its antigen remains undetermined. One base away there is no much larger clone; base qualities are not given. Genomic DNA was extracted from sorted cells for sequencing of the TCRbeta CDR3 region. The immunoSEQ Assay was used for sequencing of TCRbeta CDR3 regions. Entries here come from immuneACCESS through TCRdb and include only in-frame sequences with V and J called. Some clones fail to appear in such tables; in the studies checked, an unresolved V gene covers under half of the shortfall, and the cause of the remainder is unknown. Counted in this sample were 55,000 to 70,000 clones; 90% to 95% of them appeared once. Roughly 7.5% of the sample is taken by the ten largest. Patients with a history of autoimmune disease or receiving systemic immunosuppression were excluded from the trial. Peripheral blood for TCR sequencing was collected from all dose cohorts at baseline, on cycle 4 day 1, and on cycle 7 day 1. The samples were taken from a phase I, first-in-human, multicenter, open-label dose-escalation trial of ivuxolimab. The trial enrolled adults with locally advanced or metastatic head and neck squamous cell, hepatocellular, melanoma or renal cell carcinoma. CD4+ and CD8+ T cells were sorted separately from peripheral blood before TCR sequencing.

The entry originates in a study of OX40 agonist ivuxolimab in advanced cancers. Looking at the study overall: Ivuxolimab was an agonistic, fully human IgG2 monoclonal antibody directed against OX40 (CD134), a costimulatory receptor. Intravenous ivuxolimab was administered to patients every 2 weeks at six dose levels: 0.01, 0.1, 0.3, 1.5, 3 and 10 mg/kg. Of the approximately 50 dose-escalation patients, hepatocellular carcinoma was present in about 20, melanoma in roughly 15, renal cell carcinoma in 9 and head and neck cancer in 9. A male proportion of approximately 83% and a mean age of 60 years, ranging from 23 to 79, were recorded for the dose-escalation cohort. Prior anti-PD-1, anti-PD-L1 or anti-CTLA-4 therapy was permitted, and approximately 39% of dose-escalation patients had received checkpoint inhibitors. Partial responses were achieved by three dose-escalation patients, of whom one had hepatocellular carcinoma and two had cutaneous melanoma. The purpose of peripheral TCRbeta sequencing was to test whether ivuxolimab changed TCR sequence diversity and led to clonal T-cell expansion. The paper describes the monotherapy dose-escalation part (N ≈ 52 patients) of the phase I trial of ivuxolimab.

The CDR3, cysteine through phenylalanine, is 16 amino acids long. CDR3 DNA is the only sequence kept; it has 48 bases, read in frame from the first base. A distance of 19 bases separates the germline ends of V and J, which lose 4 bases and 4 bases respectively. CDR1 and CDR2 were assigned from the germline V gene as SGDLS and YYNGEE. Points the paper makes about the study in general: On average, CD8+ T cells showed more expanded clones than CD4+ T cells after ivuxolimab. At doses from 0.1 to 3.0 mg/kg, clonal expansion was seen in both CD4+ and CD8+ blood T cells between baseline and week 6. In partial responders in the 0.1-3.0 mg/kg groups, normalized peripheral clonal expansion was found to be among the lowest, especially among CD8+ T cells. Low levels of normalized T-cell clonal expansion were also seen in some patients who did not respond. The antigen specificity of the peripheral T cells that underwent clonal expansion was not determined.

The specimen comprised CD4+ or CD8+ T cells sorted from blood, sampled in a trial of the OX40 agonist ivuxolimab. The sequence joins TRBV9 to TRBJ2-3; a tentative D call is TRBD1 (6 bases match). The clonotype originates from an adult with an advanced solid tumor such as melanoma, head and neck, liver or kidney cancer. The sequenced DNA: TGTGCCAGCAGCTCAGGGGTTAGCCGGCTCTCAGATACGCAGTATTTT. This is translated as CASSSGVSRLSDTQYF.